The present T cell receptor beta chain was sequenced within a study of blood T cells in healthy people across ages. This clonotype was seen only once. Next came a second PCR, run for about 6 to 12 cycles, which used a sample-barcoded 5' primer along with a J-beta primer mix. TCRdb used MiXCR to reprocess the 5' RACE reads, holding one entry per CDR3 protein. The sample yields approximately 850,000 distinct CDR3 sequences, 55% to 70% seen once. The CDR3 is made up of 11 amino acids. Trimming pared 6 bases from V and 6 bases from J, leaving 12 bases between. Germline CDR1 DFQATT, CDR2 SNEGSKA (reference sequence).

Sequenced input: blood. The chain is built from TRBV20-1 and TRBJ2-7; D perhaps matches TRBD1 (6 bases). The receptor comes from a man younger than 40 in good health. The CDR3 loop reads CSAGQLSEQYF. The CDR3 coding sequence is TGCAGTGCCGGACAGTTGAGCGAGCAGTACTTC.